Listed here are 20 T cell receptor beta chains from one sample, sequenced in a study of tumor-infiltrating lymphocytes in primary liver carcinoma. The authors took blood RNA from unsorted whole blood and also extracted germline DNA. TCR beta cDNA was reverse-transcribed from roughly 520 ng of total RNA. The reaction used a constant-region primer and ProtoScript II reverse transcriptase. Investigators got TCR beta libraries out of three nested multiplex PCR rounds, done with slightly modified ARM-PCR. A C-beta reverse primer was combined with TRBV1-TRBV30 forward primers in the first two PCR rounds, and each round had approximately 10 cycles. MiXCR, applied by TCRdb to the multiplex PCR reads, yields one record per CDR3 protein. The sample lists about 320,000 distinct CDR3 sequences; around 50% were seen once. The sequencing sample was made of peripheral blood. The origin of the receptors is a woman in her twenties or thirties with primary liver carcinoma and hepatitis B virus infection.

The J gene is TRBJ2-6, the V gene TRBV30; either TRBD1 or TRBD2 may fit D (6 bases each). V was clipped by 6 bases and J by 2 bases, with 14 bases between them. The CDR3 is made up of 15 amino acids. CDR1 and CDR2 from the germline V gene are GTSNPN and SVGIG (reference sequence). The CDR3 here is CACNQRGAGANVLTF. The CDR3 nucleotides are TGTGCCTGCAACCAGAGGGGGGCTGGGGCCAACGTCCTGACTTTC. The full variable domain, with the rest looked up from reference TRBV30 and TRBJ2-6, is SQTIHQWPATLVQPVGSPLSLECTVEGTSNPNLYWYRQAAGRGLQLLFYSVGIGQISSEVPQNLSASRPQDRQFILSSKKLLLSDSGFYLCACNQRGAGANVLTFGAGSRLTVL.

V usage is TRBV6-2 or TRBV6-3 and J usage is TRBJ2-1; maybe TRBD2 (5 bases). Trimming left V 7 bases short and J 4 bases short, with 23 bases between. The CDR3 has 17 amino acids. Germline-derived CDR1 and CDR2 are MNHEY and SVGEGT. The CDR3: CASKHARSSGRYNEQFF. For the CDR3, the DNA is TGTGCCAGCAAACATGCCCGGAGCAGCGGCAGATACAATGAGCAGTTCTTC.

This clonotype has a handful of counts. CDR3 in DNA: TGCGCCAGCAGCCCCCACGGGACAGGCAATGAAAAACTGTTTTTT. This codes for CASSPHGTGNEKLFF. The rearrangement links TRBV4-1 to TRBJ1-4; 8 nucleotides align to TRBD1. The CDR3 is made up of 15 amino acids. Trimming at V came to 4 bases and at J to 5 bases, leaving 6 bases not matched to a gene. Per germline, CDR1 MGHRA and CDR2 YSYEKL.

The rearrangement joins TRBV12-3 or TRBV12-4 to TRBJ2-7; D may be TRBD1 or TRBD2 (5 bases each). There are 13 residues in the CDR3. V shed 5 bases and J shed 5 bases, with 13 bases lying between them. The CDR3 region is CASSPHRGDEQYF. In nucleotides, the CDR3 is TGTGCCAGCAGTCCGCACCGGGGCGACGAGCAGTACTTC.

V is TRBV7-9 and J is TRBJ2-3, with D possibly matching TRBD2 (6 bases). V lost 5 bases and J 4 bases, leaving 10 bases between the germline ends. CDR3 length equals 13 residues. CDR1 SEHNR and CDR2 FQNEAQ come from the germline V gene (reference sequence). The CDR3 is CASSRGAPDTQYF. The CDR3 DNA reads as TGTGCCAGCAGCCGCGGGGCTCCAGATACGCAGTATTTT.

This clonotype was seen at least ten times. The chain is built from TRBV28 and TRBJ2-1; tentatively, D is TRBD2 (6 bases). Germline V gives CDR1 MDHEN, CDR2 SYDVKM. The CDR3 consists of 14 residues. The ends were cut back, 5 bases at V and 7 bases at J, with 15 bases in the middle. The CDR3, as DNA: TGTGCCAGCAGTCGCGCCCGGGGGTTAAATGAGCAGTTCTTC. Protein product: CASSRARGLNEQFF. Complete variable domain (other parts from reference TRBV28 and TRBJ2-1): DVKVTQSSRYLVKRTGEKVFLECVQDMDHENMFWYRQDPGLGLRLIYFSYDVKMKEKGDIPEGYSVSREKKERFSLILESASTNQTSMYLCASSRARGLNEQFFGPGTRLTVL.

This chain connects TRBV6-8 to TRBJ1-5; D is possibly TRBD1 (6 bases). The CDR3 consists of 13 residues. Trimming shortened V by 7 bases and J by 3 bases, and 10 bases separated the two germline ends. CDR1 is MNHGY, CDR2 SAAAGT, per germline. CDR3 nucleotides: TGTGCCAGCACCGGGACACCCAATCAGCCCCAGCATTTT. It translates to CASTGTPNQPQHF.

As concerns this clonotype: One base away lies a much larger clone, so this may be a sequencing read error. The chain combines TRBV6-5 with TRBJ2-4; no firm D call. The CDR3 length is 15 residues. Germline loops: CDR1 MNHEY, CDR2 SVGAGI. CDR3 protein: CVSSYSGTAKNIQYF. The CDR3 coding sequence is TGTGTCAGCAGTTACTCGGGCACCGCCAAAAACATTCAGTACTTC.

A note on this clonotype: A much larger clone sits a single nucleotide away, making a read error possible. The chain has TRBV5-5 and TRBJ2-5, with D uncertain. Germline loops: CDR1 SGHKS, CDR2 YYEKEE (reference sequence). The V end lost 5 bases, the J end lost 1 base, and 12 bases lay between the germline ends. The length of the CDR3 is 14 residues. The CDR3 bases are TGTGCCAGCAGAATGACAATGGGCCAAGAGACCCAGTACTTC. Translating gives CASRMTMGQETQYF.

This clonotype occurred a few times. A much larger clone sits a single nucleotide away, making a read error possible. The V and J genes are TRBV6-2 or TRBV6-3 and TRBJ1-5; 8 bases are shared with TRBD1. Germline V lookup: CDR1 MNHEY, CDR2 SVGEGT. The CDR3 runs 15 residues. The DNA of the CDR3 is TGTGCCAGCTGTTACCCCCAGGGGGCTGGTCAGCCCCAGCATTTT. Protein: CASCYPQGAGQPQHF.

V is TRBV7-9 and J is TRBJ2-2; D gene ambiguous. The V gene lost 2 bases and the J gene lost 0 bases, with 10 bases spanning the gap. The CDR3 is 16 residues long. Germline V gene sequence: CDR1 SEHNR, CDR2 FQNEAQ (reference sequence). CDR3 in amino acids: CASSLPFGPNTGELFF. The CDR3 DNA is TGTGCCAGCAGCTTACCGTTTGGTCCGAACACCGGGGAGCTGTTTTTT. Together with reference TRBV7-9 and TRBJ2-2, the CDR3 gives the full variable domain: DTGVSQNPRHKITKRGQNVTFRCDPISEHNRLYWYRQTLGQGPEFLTYFQNEAQLEKSRLLSDRFSAERPKGSFSTLEIQRTEQGDSAMYLCASSLPFGPNTGELFFGEGSRLTVL.

This chain connects TRBV28 to TRBJ1-2; D perhaps matches TRBD1 (5 bases). This CDR3 has 15 amino acids. The V and J ends lost 4 bases and 4 bases respectively, with 16 bases between them. Germline assignment: CDR1 MDHEN and CDR2 SYDVKM. CDR3 protein: CASSSEGRESYGYTF. The CDR3 DNA reads as TGTGCCAGCAGTTCAGAGGGACGGGAAAGCTATGGCTACACCTTC.

J is TRBJ2-7 and V is TRBV5-5; D might be TRBD2 (6 bases). The CDR3 sequence is 14 residues long. V gave up 6 bases and J gave up 0 bases, with 13 bases separating them. CDR1 is SGHKS, CDR2 YYEKEE, per germline (reference sequence). The CDR3 DNA follows: TGTGCCAGCACCCAAGGAGGGACCTCCTACGAGCAGTACTTC. Translating gives CASTQGGTSYEQYF.

With respect to this clonotype: The junction does not match germline at one end; this may be a read error. The chain combines TRBV5-6 with TRBJ2-7, with D perhaps TRBD1 (5 bases). This CDR3 has 15 amino acids. Germline V gene data show CDR1 as SGHDT and CDR2 as YYEEEE. The CDR3 sequence is CASSLAPDRFYERYF. The DNA of the CDR3 is TGTGCCAGCAGCTTAGCCCCTGACAGATTCTACGAGCGGTACTTC.

The chain has TRBV30 and TRBJ2-6; D unclear. The CDR3 consists of 15 residues. V was trimmed by 0 bases and J by 1 base, leaving 7 bases between them. Germline V CDR1 and CDR2: GTSNPN, SVGIG (reference sequence). The CDR3 region is CAWSVDRSGANVLTF. In nucleotides, the CDR3 is TGTGCCTGGAGTGTAGATCGGTCTGGGGCCAACGTCCTGACTTTC. Using reference TRBV30 and TRBJ2-6 for the parts outside the CDR3, the full variable domain is SQTIHQWPATLVQPVGSPLSLECTVEGTSNPNLYWYRQAAGRGLQLLFYSVGIGQISSEVPQNLSASRPQDRQFILSSKKLLLSDSGFYLCAWSVDRSGANVLTFGAGSRLTVL.

A remark on this clonotype: A junction boundary mismatches the germline segment, possibly from a read error. V gene TRBV7-9 combines with J gene TRBJ2-6; no reliable D call. Germline V gene lookup returns CDR1 SEHNR and CDR2 FQNEAQ (reference sequence). This CDR3 has 16 residues. The CDR3 reads CASSLVGSFGPNVLTF. As DNA, the CDR3 is TGTGCCAGCAGCTTAGTCGGTAGCTTTGGGCCCAACGTCCTGACTTTC.

A few counts support this clonotype. This chain connects TRBV6-5 to TRBJ1-3; D might be TRBD1 (5 bases). The length of the CDR3 is 14 residues. V gave up 8 bases and J gave up 0 bases, with 11 bases separating them. Germline V CDR1 and CDR2: MNHEY, SVGAGI. The CDR3 coding sequence is TGTGCCAGCTTTGGGACCAGCTCTGGAAACACCATATATTTT. Translating gives CASFGTSSGNTIYF.

The CDR3 loop reads CASSGGKAENIQYF. The CDR3 bases are TGTGCCAGCAGCGGTGGGAAGGCCGAAAACATTCAGTACTTC. The chain combines TRBV11-3 with TRBJ2-4; D uncertain. The ends were cut back, 5 bases at V and 5 bases at J, with 13 bases in the middle. From germline, CDR1 is SGHNT and CDR2 YENEEA. This CDR3 spans 14 amino acids.

J is TRBJ2-5 and V is TRBV4-3, with D tentatively TRBD1 (6 bases). CDR3 length: 15 amino acids. The germline V gene has CDR1 LGHNA and CDR2 YSLEER. Trimming removed 1 base from V and 0 bases from J, with 9 bases in between. Here the CDR3 reads CASSQGWDNQETQYF. CDR3 DNA: TGCGCCAGCAGCCAAGGCTGGGACAACCAAGAGACCCAGTACTTC.

This clonotype was detected a few times. The chain carries TRBV7-9 and TRBJ2-7, with TRBD1 identical over 9 bases. Trimming at V came to 2 bases and at J to 3 bases, leaving 8 bases not matched to a gene. This CDR3 is 16 amino acids long. Germline lookup yields CDR1 SEHNR and CDR2 FQNEAQ (reference sequence). The CDR3 spells CASSLPNRDRVYEQYF. The DNA for the CDR3 is TGTGCCAGCAGCTTACCTAACCGGGACAGGGTCTACGAGCAGTACTTC.